The 27 T cell receptor beta chains below all came from one sample that was sequenced in a study of control samples from healthy donors and cancer patients. Measured with immunoSEQ multiplex PCR; TCRdb has only the in-frame clones, and not every one. The sample records almost 90,000 clones, approximately 89% being singletons. What was sequenced was blood. The receptors here all came from a man under 40 in good health.

The chain uses TRBV10-3 and TRBJ2-3, with unresolved D. V was shortened by 8 bases and J by 5 bases, with 17 bases between the two germline ends. Germline V CDR1 and CDR2: ENHRY, SYGVKD. The CDR3 has 14 amino acids. CDR3 nucleotide sequence: TGTGCCATCGAGGAAGGCAGCCCGGGAGATACGCAGTATTTT. Its protein is CAIEEGSPGDTQYF.

The chain has TRBV7-9 and TRBJ2-2; 8 nucleotides align to TRBD1. Losses at the gene ends were 1 base for V and 2 bases for J; bases not matched to a gene: 3. This CDR3 region has 16 residues. The V gene's germline CDR1 is SEHNR and CDR2 FQNEAQ (reference sequence). The CDR3 protein is CASSLGSGGNTGELFF. The CDR3 nucleotides read TGTGCCAGCAGCTTAGGGTCAGGGGGCAACACCGGGGAGCTGTTTTTT.

The chain combines TRBV5-1 with TRBJ2-2; 7 bases are a match to TRBD1. The CDR3 loop spans 15 amino acids. Germline V gene lookup returns CDR1 SGHRS and CDR2 YFSETQ. The trim removed 4 bases at V and 1 base at J, leaving 4 bases unmatched. This CDR3 reads CASSTGQLNTGELFF. CDR3 nucleotides: TGCGCCAGCAGCACGGGACAGTTGAACACCGGGGAGCTGTTTTTT.

Only a few counts were recorded for this clone. The genes are TRBV6-5 and TRBJ1-1; perhaps TRBD1 as D (5 bases). The CDR3 runs 16 residues. The V end was cut by 4 bases, the J end by 1 base, with 16 bases between. Germline loops: CDR1 MNHEY, CDR2 SVGAGI. This CDR3 reads CASSWGDLGENTEAFF. CDR3 nucleotide sequence: TGTGCCAGCAGTTGGGGGGATTTAGGCGAGAACACTGAAGCTTTCTTT.

The chain has TRBV30 and TRBJ1-2; no clear D. Germline V CDR1 and CDR2: GTSNPN, SVGIG (reference sequence). This CDR3 comprises 13 residues. V lost 2 bases and J lost 3, with 10 bases in between. CDR3 DNA sequence: TGTGCCTGGAGTTCCGAGTCGGACTATGGCTACACCTTC. Amino acids: CAWSSESDYGYTF.

The chain links TRBV7-2 to TRBJ1-1; 7 bases align to TRBD1. Germline V gives CDR1 SGHTA, CDR2 FQGNSA. The CDR3 runs to 14 residues. The trim removed 5 bases at V and 1 base at J, leaving 4 bases unmatched. CDR3 protein: CASSTYRGNTEAFF. CDR3 DNA: TGTGCCAGCAGCACCTACAGGGGGAACACTGAAGCTTTCTTT.

This chain links TRBV28 with TRBJ1-2, with 9 bases aligning to TRBD1. J was trimmed by 4 bases and V by 6 bases; bases with no gene match: 9. Germline V lookup: CDR1 MDHEN, CDR2 SYDVKM. This CDR3 contains 15 residues. In DNA form, the CDR3 reads TGTGCCAGCAGCCCGGGGGGACAGGGTCCCTATGGCTACACCTTC. It is translated as CASSPGGQGPYGYTF.

J is TRBJ1-5 and V is TRBV4-1; TRBD1 agrees at 10 bases. Trimming cost V 1 base and J 4 bases; bases outside gene matches: 4. The CDR3 is made up of 16 amino acids. Germline V gives CDR1 MGHRA, CDR2 YSYEKL. The CDR3 DNA is TGCGCCAGCAGCCAAGGACAGGGGGCTGTAAATCAGCCCCAGCATTTT. Its protein product is CASSQGQGAVNQPQHF.

The chain recombines TRBV6-5 with TRBJ2-7, with unresolved D. CDR3 size: 14 residues. Germline lookup yields CDR1 MNHEY and CDR2 SVGAGI. Trimming removed 6 bases at V and 6 bases at J, with 18 bases between. Written as DNA, the CDR3 is TGTGCCAGCAGGCCGACGTTGCCGGGCGCCGAGCAGTACGTC. Translated: CASRPTLPGAEQYV.

The table lists this clone with a count of one. This rearrangement joins TRBV6-5 to TRBJ1-2; 7 bases are shared with TRBD1. Germline-derived CDR1 and CDR2 are MNHEY and SVGAGI. CDR3 length: 14 amino acids. The J segment lost 5 bases and the V segment lost 5 bases, leaving 8 bases of the junction unmatched. The CDR3: CASSPVGTEYGYTF. The CDR3 nucleotides read TGTGCCAGCAGTCCGGTCGGGACAGAGTATGGCTACACCTTC.

The chain combines TRBV20-1 with TRBJ2-3; the match to TRBD2 covers 9 bases. Losses at the gene ends were 3 bases for V and 5 bases for J; bases not matched to a gene: 9. The CDR3 runs 15 residues. The germline gives CDR1 DFQATT, CDR2 SNEGSKA (reference sequence). The CDR3 region has the DNA TGCAGTGCTAGTTTTCCTAGCGGGGCGGTAGATACGCAGTATTTT. Translation gives CSASFPSGAVDTQYF.

This clone has only one observation. This chain uses TRBV6-5 with TRBJ1-1; D might be TRBD1 (6 bases). Trimming left V 6 bases short and J 4 bases short, with 18 bases between. CDR1 and CDR2 from the germline V gene are MNHEY and SVGAGI. This CDR3 has 15 residues. CDR3 protein: CASRPASGAGTEAFF. For the CDR3, the DNA is TGTGCCAGCAGACCCGCATCGGGGGCAGGCACTGAAGCTTTCTTT.

The rearrangement uses TRBV5-1 and TRBJ2-1; TRBD1 matches at 9 bases. The CDR3 extends over 16 amino acids. The junction had 6 bases not matched to a gene; V was cut back by 4 bases and J by 1 base. Germline V gene lookup returns CDR1 SGHRS and CDR2 YFSETQ. The CDR3 protein is CASSGWTGVSYNEQFF. CDR3 in DNA: TGCGCCAGCAGCGGATGGACAGGGGTGTCCTACAATGAGCAGTTCTTC.

CDR3 loop: CASSYYRGFDEQYF. CDR3 bases: TGTGCCAGCAGTTACTATAGGGGGTTTGACGAGCAGTACTTC. The chain joins TRBV6-5 to TRBJ2-7, with a possible D match to TRBD1 (6 bases). The V end was cut by 1 base, the J end by 5 bases, with 12 bases between. The CDR3 sequence is 14 residues long. Germline CDR1 MNHEY, CDR2 SVGAGI.

The chain couples TRBV19 to TRBJ2-3, with D perhaps TRBD1 (5 bases). CDR1 and CDR2 (germline): LNHDA, SQIVND (reference sequence). Trimming removed 3 bases from V and 1 base from J, with 8 bases in between. The CDR3 totals 14 residues. The DNA of the CDR3 is TGTGCCAGTAGTATCGACAGCCGCACAGATACGCAGTATTTT. Translating it yields CASSIDSRTDTQYF.

The V gene is TRBV4-1, the J gene TRBJ2-5, with 7 bases that match TRBD2. V shed 4 bases and J 1 base; nucleotides not matched to a gene: 18. The germline V gene encodes CDR1 MGHRA and CDR2 YSYEKL. The CDR3 totals 19 residues. CDR3 protein: CASSPGPGAGTKFQETQYF. As DNA, the CDR3 is TGCGCCAGCAGCCCCGGCCCTGGCGCCGGGACTAAGTTCCAAGAGACCCAGTACTTC.

The gene calls are TRBV15 and TRBJ2-7; D unclear. The CDR3 sequence is 13 residues long. V was trimmed by 3 bases and J by 1 base, leaving 7 bases between them. CDR1 is LNHNV, CDR2 YYDKDF, per germline (reference sequence). CDR3 residues: CATSSQMSYEQYF. CDR3 coding DNA: TGTGCCACCAGCAGCCAAATGTCCTACGAGCAGTACTTC.

V gene TRBV5-8 combines with J gene TRBJ2-6; 7 bases are shared with TRBD2. Unmatched junction bases numbered 1, after V lost 2 bases and J lost 2 bases. Per germline, CDR1 SGHTS and CDR2 YDEGEE. The CDR3 has 15 residues. The DNA for the CDR3 is TGTGCCAGCAGCTTTCGGGGGGCTGGGGCCAACGTCCTGACTTTC. Translation gives CASSFRGAGANVLTF.

This clone was recorded a few times. The chain is built from TRBV24-1 and TRBJ1-2; the match to TRBD1 covers 8 bases. Germline V lookup: CDR1 KGHDR, CDR2 SFDVKD. CDR3 length equals 14 residues. Unmatched junction bases numbered 4, after V lost 1 base and J lost 7 bases. The CDR3 loop is CATSDFDRGGGYTF. As DNA, the CDR3 is TGTGCCACCAGTGATTTCGACAGGGGAGGTGGCTACACCTTC.

The chain recombines TRBV24-1 with TRBJ2-3; D gene ambiguous. V lost 2 bases, J lost 5 bases, and 13 bases lay in between. This CDR3 spans 15 amino acids. CDR1 KGHDR and CDR2 SFDVKD come from the germline V gene. This CDR3 reads CATSDWTGSGDTQYF. CDR3 sequence (DNA): TGTGCCACCAGTGATTGGACCGGGTCGGGAGATACGCAGTATTTT.

The chain combines TRBV4-1 with TRBJ1-5; D gene ambiguous. Germline CDR1 MGHRA, CDR2 YSYEKL. Trimming shortened V by 5 bases and J by 0 bases, and 11 bases separated the two germline ends. The CDR3 has 15 residues. The CDR3 coding sequence is TGCGCCAGCAGCGACGACACCTATAGCAATCAGCCCCAGCATTTT. This codes for CASSDDTYSNQPQHF.

CDR3 sequence (DNA): TGTGCCAGCTCACCCCCGGAGGCCAGGGTTACCGGGGAGCTGTTTTTT. Translation: CASSPPEARVTGELFF. This sequence joins TRBV18 and TRBJ2-2; D tentatively reads TRBD1 or TRBD2 (5 bases each). Trimming stripped 3 bases from V and 5 bases from J, with 16 bases between. Germline V gene sequence: CDR1 KGHSH, CDR2 LQKENI. The CDR3 is 16 residues long.

The chain combines TRBV7-8 with TRBJ2-7; 7 nucleotides align to TRBD1. CDR3 length equals 15 residues. The ends lost 4 bases at V and 3 bases at J; junction bases unmatched: 9. The germline V gene has CDR1 SGHVS and CDR2 FQNEAQ. CDR3 DNA sequence: TGTGCCAGCAGCTCCCTCCTGGGACAGATCTACGAGCAGTACTTC. Its protein is CASSSLLGQIYEQYF.

V and J are TRBV6-5 and TRBJ2-1, with D perhaps TRBD1 (6 bases). V gave up 4 bases and J gave up 5 bases, with 15 bases separating them. Germline V gene sequence: CDR1 MNHEY, CDR2 SVGAGI. The CDR3 loop spans 15 amino acids. CDR3 in DNA: TGTGCCAGCAGTTCGCCAGGGGCCAACGACAATGAGCAGTTCTTC. This translates into CASSSPGANDNEQFF.

The chain couples TRBV6-5 to TRBJ2-7; the match to TRBD2 covers 7 bases. Germline values: CDR1 MNHEY, CDR2 SVGAGI. This CDR3 is built from 13 residues. J gave up 2 bases and V 11 bases, and 9 bases lay outside the gene matches. Here the CDR3 reads CAAGVLYAYEQYF. DNA of the CDR3: TGTGCCGCGGGAGTCCTATATGCCTACGAGCAGTACTTC.

The CDR3 bases are TGTGCCAGCAGCTTTGACAGGGGTCCCTACGAGCAGTACTTC. The encoded protein is CASSFDRGPYEQYF. The V call is TRBV7-3, the J call TRBJ2-7, with 8 bases matching TRBD1. The ends lost 3 bases at V and 2 bases at J; junction bases unmatched: 3. From germline, CDR1 is SGHTA and CDR2 FQGTGA. This CDR3 region has 14 residues.

This clone was seen just once. V usage is TRBV20-1 and J usage is TRBJ2-1; D possibly corresponds to TRBD1 (6 bases). This CDR3 has 11 residues. Trimming stripped 8 bases from V and 8 bases from J, with 13 bases between. CDR1 and CDR2 from the germline V gene are DFQATT and SNEGSKA (reference sequence). The CDR3 region is CSLDRRHEQFF. CDR3 sequence (DNA): TGCAGTCTAGACAGGAGGCATGAGCAGTTCTTC.